A selection of T cell receptor beta chains follows, all from one sample in a study of cytomegalovirus exposure and HLA in healthy donors. Using immunoSEQ multiplex PCR, the repertoire was profiled, and TCRdb retains in-frame clones only, with some absent. The sample includes approximately 70,000 clones, approximately 70% of them seen just once. Sequenced: PBMCs. The receptors derive from a male donor in good health and CMV-seropositive. CDR3s include the opening cysteine and the closing phenylalanine or tryptophan. Each record gives: clone size, V gene, J gene, CDR3 protein. Expanded clones are given a class, and other clones once, few, many or no size at all.

clone size: NA; V gene: TRBV4-1; J gene: TRBJ1-5; CDR3 protein: CASSQADRAQPQHF
clone size: NA; V gene: TRBV19; J gene: TRBJ2-1; CDR3 protein: CASSRGSSSGRALYNEQFF
clone size: NA; V gene: TRBV5-1; J gene: TRBJ2-1; CDR3 protein: CASSLSGTHLNERFF
clone size: NA; V gene: TRBV4-3; J gene: TRBJ1-3; CDR3 protein: CASSQDRSGNTIYF
clone size: NA; V gene: TRBV15; J gene: TRBJ2-1; CDR3 protein: CATSIGTSGRDEQFF
clone size: few; V gene: TRBV5-6; J gene: TRBJ1-1; CDR3 protein: CASSLGGGRNTEAFF
clone size: few; V gene: TRBV5-4; J gene: TRBJ2-5; CDR3 protein: CASSLDYEETQYF
clone size: NA; V gene: TRBV6-5; J gene: TRBJ1-6; CDR3 protein: CASSYSRFHNSPLHF
clone size: NA; V gene: TRBV5-1; J gene: TRBJ1-2; CDR3 protein: CASSTGQNYGYTF
clone size: NA; V gene: TRBV14; J gene: TRBJ1-3; CDR3 protein: CASSQDLRDTVYF